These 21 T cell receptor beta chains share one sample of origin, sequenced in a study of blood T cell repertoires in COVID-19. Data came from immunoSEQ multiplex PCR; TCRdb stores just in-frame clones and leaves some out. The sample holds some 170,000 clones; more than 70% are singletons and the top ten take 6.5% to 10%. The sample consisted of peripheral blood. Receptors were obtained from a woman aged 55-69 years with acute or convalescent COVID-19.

This chain's CDR3 is CASSLAGGSGNTIYF. The CDR3 nucleotides read TGCGCCAGCAGCTTGGCCGGGGGGTCCGGAAACACCATATATTTT. This rearrangement joins TRBV5-1 to TRBJ1-3, with TRBD1 as a possible D gene (5 bases). From germline, CDR1 is SGHRS and CDR2 YFSETQ. The V end was cut by 0 bases, the J end by 4 bases, with 11 bases between. The length of the CDR3 is 15 residues.

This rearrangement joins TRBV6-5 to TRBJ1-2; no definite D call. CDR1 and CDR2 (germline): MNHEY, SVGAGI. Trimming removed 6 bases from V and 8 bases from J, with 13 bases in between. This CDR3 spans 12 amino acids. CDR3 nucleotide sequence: TGTGCCAGCAGGCGTCAAGCCGGGGGCTACACCTTC. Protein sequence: CASRRQAGGYTF.

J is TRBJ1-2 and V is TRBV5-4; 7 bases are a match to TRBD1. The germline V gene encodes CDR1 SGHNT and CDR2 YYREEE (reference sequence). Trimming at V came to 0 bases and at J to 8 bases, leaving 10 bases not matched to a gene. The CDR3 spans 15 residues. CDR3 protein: CASSLVSRGDRGYTF. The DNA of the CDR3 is TGTGCCAGCAGCTTGGTTTCCAGGGGGGATCGAGGCTACACCTTC.

This CDR3 reads CASSQDRWREQFF. The CDR3, as DNA: TGTGCCAGCAGCCAAGACAGGTGGCGGGAACAGTTCTTC. This chain connects TRBV4-2 to TRBJ2-1; possibly TRBD2 for D (6 bases). Germline V lookup: CDR1 LGHNA, CDR2 YNFKEQ. Trimming left V 0 bases short and J 13 bases short, with 13 bases between. The CDR3 is 13 residues long.

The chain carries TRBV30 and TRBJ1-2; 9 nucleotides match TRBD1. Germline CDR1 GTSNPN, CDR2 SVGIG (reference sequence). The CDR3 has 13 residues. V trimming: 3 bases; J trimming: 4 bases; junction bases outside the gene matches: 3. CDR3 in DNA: TGTGCCTGGAGGGGACAGGGAGGCTATGGCTACACCTTC. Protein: CAWRGQGGYGYTF.

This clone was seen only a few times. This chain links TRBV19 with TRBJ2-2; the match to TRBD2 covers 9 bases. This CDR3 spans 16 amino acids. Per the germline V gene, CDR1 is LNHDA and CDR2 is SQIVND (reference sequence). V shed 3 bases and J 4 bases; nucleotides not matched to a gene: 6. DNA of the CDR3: TGTGCCAGTAGTATCGAACTAGCGGGTTTCACCGGGGAGCTGTTTTTT. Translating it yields CASSIELAGFTGELFF.

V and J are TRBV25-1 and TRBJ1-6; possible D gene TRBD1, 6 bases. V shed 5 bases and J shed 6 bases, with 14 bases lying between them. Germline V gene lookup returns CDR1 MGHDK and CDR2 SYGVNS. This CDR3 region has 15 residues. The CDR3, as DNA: TGTGCCAGCAGTCCGACAGGAACCCTTAATTCACCCCTCCACTTT. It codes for CASSPTGTLNSPLHF.

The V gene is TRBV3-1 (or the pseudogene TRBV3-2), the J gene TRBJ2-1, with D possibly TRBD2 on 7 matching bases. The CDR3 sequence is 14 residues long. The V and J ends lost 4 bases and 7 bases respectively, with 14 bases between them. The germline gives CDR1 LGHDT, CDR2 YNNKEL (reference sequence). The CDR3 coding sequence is TGTGCCAGCAGCCCACGGGGGGCCCGTAATGAGCAGTTCTTC. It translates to CASSPRGARNEQFF.

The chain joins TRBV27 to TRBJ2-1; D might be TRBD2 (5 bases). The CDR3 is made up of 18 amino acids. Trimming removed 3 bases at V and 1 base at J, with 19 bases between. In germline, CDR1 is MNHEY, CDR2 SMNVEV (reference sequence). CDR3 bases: TGTGCCAGCAGTTTTAGGGCGGGTACTATGGGGTCCTACAATGAGCAGTTCTTC. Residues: CASSFRAGTMGSYNEQFF.

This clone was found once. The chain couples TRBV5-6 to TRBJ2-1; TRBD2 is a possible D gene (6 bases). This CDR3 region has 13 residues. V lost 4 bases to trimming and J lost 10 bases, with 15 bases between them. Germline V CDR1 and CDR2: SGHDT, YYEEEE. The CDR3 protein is CASSRNPGLEQFF. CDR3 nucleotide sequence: TGTGCCAGCAGCCGAAATCCGGGACTGGAGCAGTTCTTC.

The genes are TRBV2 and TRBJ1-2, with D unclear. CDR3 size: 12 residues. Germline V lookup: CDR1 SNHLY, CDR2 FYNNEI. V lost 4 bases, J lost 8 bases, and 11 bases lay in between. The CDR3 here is CASSAGPGGYTF. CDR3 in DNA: TGTGCCAGCAGTGCAGGCCCCGGAGGCTACACCTTC. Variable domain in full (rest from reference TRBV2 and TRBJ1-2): EPEVTQTPSHQVTQMGQEVILRCVPISNHLYFYWYRQILGQKVEFLVSFYNNEISEKSEIFDDQFSVERPDGSNFTLKIRSTKLEDSAMYFCASSAGPGGYTFGSGTRLTVV.

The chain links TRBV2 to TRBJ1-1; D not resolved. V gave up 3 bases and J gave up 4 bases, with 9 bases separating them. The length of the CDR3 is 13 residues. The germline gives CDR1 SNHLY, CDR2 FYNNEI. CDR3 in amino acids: CASSDRLITEAFF. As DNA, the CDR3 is TGTGCCAGCAGTGATAGACTGATCACTGAAGCTTTCTTT.

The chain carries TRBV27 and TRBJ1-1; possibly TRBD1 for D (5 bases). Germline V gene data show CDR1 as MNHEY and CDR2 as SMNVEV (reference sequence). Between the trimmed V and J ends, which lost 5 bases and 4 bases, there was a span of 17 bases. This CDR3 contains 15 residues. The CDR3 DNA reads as TGTGCCAGCAGTCCCCGTAGCCGCGGGGGCACTGAAGCTTTCTTT. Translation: CASSPRSRGGTEAFF.

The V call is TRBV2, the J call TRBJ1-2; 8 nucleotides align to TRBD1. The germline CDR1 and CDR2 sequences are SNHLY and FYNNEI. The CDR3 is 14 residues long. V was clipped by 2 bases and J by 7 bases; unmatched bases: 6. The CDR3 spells CASSEFRTGFGYTF. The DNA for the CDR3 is TGTGCCAGCAGTGAATTTAGGACAGGGTTTGGCTACACCTTC. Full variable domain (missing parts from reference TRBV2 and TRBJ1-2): EPEVTQTPSHQVTQMGQEVILRCVPISNHLYFYWYRQILGQKVEFLVSFYNNEISEKSEIFDDQFSVERPDGSNFTLKIRSTKLEDSAMYFCASSEFRTGFGYTFGSGTRLTVV.

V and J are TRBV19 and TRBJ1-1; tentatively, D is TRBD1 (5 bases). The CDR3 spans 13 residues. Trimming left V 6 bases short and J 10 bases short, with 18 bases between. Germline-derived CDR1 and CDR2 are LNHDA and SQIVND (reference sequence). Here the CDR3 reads CASSTGTPAGAFF. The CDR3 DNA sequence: TGTGCCAGTAGCACCGGGACTCCGGCGGGAGCTTTCTTT.

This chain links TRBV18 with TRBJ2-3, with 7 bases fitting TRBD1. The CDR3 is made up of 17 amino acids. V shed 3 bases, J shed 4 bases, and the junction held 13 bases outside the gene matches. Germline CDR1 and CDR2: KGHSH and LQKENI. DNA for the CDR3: TGTGCCAGCTCACCGGGCACCGCTAGACAGGGCGCAGATACGCAGTATTTT. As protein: CASSPGTARQGADTQYF.

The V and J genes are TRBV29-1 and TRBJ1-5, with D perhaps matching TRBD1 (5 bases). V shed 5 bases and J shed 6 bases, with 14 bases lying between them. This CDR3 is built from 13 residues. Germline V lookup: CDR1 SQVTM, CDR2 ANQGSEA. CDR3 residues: CSVSRELGQPQHF. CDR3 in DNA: TGCAGCGTTAGCAGGGAATTGGGTCAGCCCCAGCATTTT. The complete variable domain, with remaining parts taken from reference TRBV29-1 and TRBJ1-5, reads SAVISQKPSRDICQRGTSLTIQCQVDSQVTMMFWYRQQPGQSLTLIATANQGSEATYESGFVIDKFPISRPNLTFSTLTVSNMSPEDSSIYLCSVSRELGQPQHFGDGTRLSIL.

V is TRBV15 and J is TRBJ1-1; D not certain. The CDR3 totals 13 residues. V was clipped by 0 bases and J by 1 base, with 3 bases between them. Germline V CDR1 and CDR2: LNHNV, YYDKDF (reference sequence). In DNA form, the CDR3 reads TGTGCCACCAGCAGAGATCAGAACACTGAAGCTTTCTTT. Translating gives CATSRDQNTEAFF.

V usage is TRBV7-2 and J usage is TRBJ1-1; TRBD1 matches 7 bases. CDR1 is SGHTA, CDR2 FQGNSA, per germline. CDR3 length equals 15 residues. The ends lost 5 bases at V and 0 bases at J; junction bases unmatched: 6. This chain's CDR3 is CASSERGTVNTEAFF. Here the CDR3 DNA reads TGTGCCAGCAGCGAGAGAGGGACAGTGAACACTGAAGCTTTCTTT.

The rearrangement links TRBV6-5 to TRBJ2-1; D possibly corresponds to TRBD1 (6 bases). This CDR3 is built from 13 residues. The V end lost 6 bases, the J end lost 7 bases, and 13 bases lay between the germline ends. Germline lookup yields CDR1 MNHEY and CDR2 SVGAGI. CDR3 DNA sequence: TGTGCCAGCAGGCAGGGGCTGGGGAATGAGCAGTTCTTC. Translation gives CASRQGLGNEQFF.

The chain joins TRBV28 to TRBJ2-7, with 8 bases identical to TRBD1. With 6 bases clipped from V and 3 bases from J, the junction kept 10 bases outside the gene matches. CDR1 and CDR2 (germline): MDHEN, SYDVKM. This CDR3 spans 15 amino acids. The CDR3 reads CASRRLWTGSYEQYF. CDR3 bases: TGTGCCAGCAGGCGACTCTGGACAGGGAGCTACGAGCAGTACTTC.